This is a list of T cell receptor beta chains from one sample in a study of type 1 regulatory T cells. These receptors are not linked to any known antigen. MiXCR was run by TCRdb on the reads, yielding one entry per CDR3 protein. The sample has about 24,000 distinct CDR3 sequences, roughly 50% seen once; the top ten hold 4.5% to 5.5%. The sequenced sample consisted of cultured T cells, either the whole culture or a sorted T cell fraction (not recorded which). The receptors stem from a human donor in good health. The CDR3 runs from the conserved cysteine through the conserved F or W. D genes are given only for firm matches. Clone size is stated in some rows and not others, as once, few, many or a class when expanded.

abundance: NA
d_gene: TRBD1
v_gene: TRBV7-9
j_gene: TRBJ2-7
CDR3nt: TGTGCCAGCAGCTTGGGTGGGGGACAGGTCGACGAGCAGTACTTC
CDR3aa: CASSLGGGQVDEQYF

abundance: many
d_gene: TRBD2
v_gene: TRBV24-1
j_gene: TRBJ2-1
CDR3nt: TGTGCCACCAGTGATCCAGGGACTAGCGGGGGTAATGAGCAGTTCTTC
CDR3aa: CATSDPGTSGGNEQFF

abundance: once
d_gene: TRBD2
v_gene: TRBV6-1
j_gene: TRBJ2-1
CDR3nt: TGTGCCAGCAGTCCTAGGACTAGCGGGGGGGCCTTCCACAATGAGCAGTTCTTC
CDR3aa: CASSPRTSGGAFHNEQFF

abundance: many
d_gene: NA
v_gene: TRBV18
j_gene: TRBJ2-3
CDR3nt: TGTGCCAGCTCACCTATGCATAGCACAGATACGCAGTATTTT
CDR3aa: CASSPMHSTDTQYF

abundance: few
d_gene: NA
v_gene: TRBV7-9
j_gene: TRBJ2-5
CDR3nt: TGTGCCAGCAGCTTAGTACTGCAAGAGACCCAGTACTTC
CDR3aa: CASSLVLQETQYF

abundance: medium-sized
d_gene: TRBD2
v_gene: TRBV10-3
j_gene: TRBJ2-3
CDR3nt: TGTGCCTCGACTAGCGGGGGCCTCACAGATACGCAGTATTTT
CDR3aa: CASTSGGLTDTQYF

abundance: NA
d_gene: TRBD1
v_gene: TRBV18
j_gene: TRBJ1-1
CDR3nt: TGTGCCAGCTCCCAGACAGGGTGGATGAACACTGAAGCTTTCTTT
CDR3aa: CASSQTGWMNTEAFF

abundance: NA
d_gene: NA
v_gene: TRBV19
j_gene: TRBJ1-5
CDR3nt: TGTGCCAGTAGTGCCCGGGACAGCAATCAGCCCCAGCATTTT
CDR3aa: CASSARDSNQPQHF

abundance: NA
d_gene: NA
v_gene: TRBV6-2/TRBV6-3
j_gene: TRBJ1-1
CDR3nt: TGTGCCAGCAGTCCCGATTTTCATAACACTGAAGCTTTCTTT
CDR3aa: CASSPDFHNTEAFF

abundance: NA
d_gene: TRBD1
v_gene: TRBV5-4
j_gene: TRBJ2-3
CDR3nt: TGTGCCAGCAGACCACAGGGGGGAGATACGCAGTATTTT
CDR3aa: CASRPQGGDTQYF

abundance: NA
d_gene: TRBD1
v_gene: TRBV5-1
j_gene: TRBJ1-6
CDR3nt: TGCGCCAGCAGCTCTTGGACAGGGTATAATTCACCCCTCCACTTT
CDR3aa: CASSSWTGYNSPLHF

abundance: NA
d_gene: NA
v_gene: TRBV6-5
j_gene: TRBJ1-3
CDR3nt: TGTGCCAGCAGTTATATGAACACCATATATTTT
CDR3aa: CASSYMNTIYF

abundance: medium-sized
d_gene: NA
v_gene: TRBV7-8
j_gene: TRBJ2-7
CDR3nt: TGTGCCAGCAGCCCGATGATTATGGAGCAGTACTTC
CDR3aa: CASSPMIMEQYF

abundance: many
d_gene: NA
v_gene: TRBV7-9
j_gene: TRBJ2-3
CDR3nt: TGTGCCAGCAGCCCTCGGGGACTGCCAGATACGCAGTATTTT
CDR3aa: CASSPRGLPDTQYF

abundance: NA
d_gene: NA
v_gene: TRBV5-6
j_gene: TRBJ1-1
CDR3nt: TGTGCCAGCAGCCACACATCCCCCTACACTGAAGCTTTCTTT
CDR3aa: CASSHTSPYTEAFF

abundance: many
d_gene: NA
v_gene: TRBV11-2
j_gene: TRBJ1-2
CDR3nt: TGTGCCAGCAGCCCCACGACAAGCGGCTATGGCTACACCTTC
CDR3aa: CASSPTTSGYGYTF

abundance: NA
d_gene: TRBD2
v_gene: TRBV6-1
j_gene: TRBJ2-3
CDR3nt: TGTGCCAGCAGTGTCGGACTAGCGGGGCGGACCCCGCAGTATTTT
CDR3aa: CASSVGLAGRTPQYF

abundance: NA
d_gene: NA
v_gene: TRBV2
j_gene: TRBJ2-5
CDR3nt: TGTGCCAGCAGTGAACATGGGGCAGCGATAGAGACCCAGTACTTC
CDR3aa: CASSEHGAAIETQYF

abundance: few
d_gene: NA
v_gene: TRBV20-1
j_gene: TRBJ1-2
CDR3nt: TGCAGTTTGCGGATCATAAATCGACTGGAGGGCTACACCTTC
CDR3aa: CSLRIINRLEGYTF

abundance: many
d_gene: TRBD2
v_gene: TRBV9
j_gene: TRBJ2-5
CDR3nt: TGTGCCAGCAGCGCGCGGACTAGCGGGGGGACATCGGGGGCCCAGTACTTC
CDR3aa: CASSARTSGGTSGAQYF

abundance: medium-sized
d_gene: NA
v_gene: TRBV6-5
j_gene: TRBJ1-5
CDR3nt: TGTGCCAGCAGCTTAATTCCGGGACATAATCAGCCCCAGCATTTT
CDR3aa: CASSLIPGHNQPQHF

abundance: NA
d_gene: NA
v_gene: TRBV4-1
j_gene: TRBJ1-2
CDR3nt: TGCGCCAGCAGCCAAGATACCGGTAAAAACTATGGCTACACCTTC
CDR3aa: CASSQDTGKNYGYTF

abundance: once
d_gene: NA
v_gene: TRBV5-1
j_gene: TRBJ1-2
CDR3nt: TGCGCCAGCAGCTTGGGACAGAGGGGCGGCTACACCTTC
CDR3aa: CASSLGQRGGYTF

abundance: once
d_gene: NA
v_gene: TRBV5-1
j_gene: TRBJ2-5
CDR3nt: TGCGCCAGCAGCTTGCTCGGCAGGGGCCAAGAGACCCAGTACTTC
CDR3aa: CASSLLGRGQETQYF

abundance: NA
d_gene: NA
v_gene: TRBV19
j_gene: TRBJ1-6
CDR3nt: TGTGCCAGTAGGTGGACCGTAGGTAATTCACCCCTCCACTTT
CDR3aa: CASRWTVGNSPLHF

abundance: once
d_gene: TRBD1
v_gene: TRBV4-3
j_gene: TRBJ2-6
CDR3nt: TGCGCCAGCAGCACGGGCCAGGGGGCACCTGGGGCCAACGTCCTGACTTTC
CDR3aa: CASSTGQGAPGANVLTF

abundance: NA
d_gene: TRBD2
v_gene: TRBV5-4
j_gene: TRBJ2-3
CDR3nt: TGTGCCAGCAAGCTGTGGTCCCGGGGGGGCCTTTCGGATACGCAGTATTTT
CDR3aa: CASKLWSRGGLSDTQYF

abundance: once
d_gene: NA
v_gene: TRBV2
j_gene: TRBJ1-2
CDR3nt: TGTGCCAGCAGTGGGGTCAGGCTGAACTATGGCTACACCTTC
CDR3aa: CASSGVRLNYGYTF

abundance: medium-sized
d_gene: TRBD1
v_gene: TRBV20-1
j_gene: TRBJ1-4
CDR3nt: TGCAGTGCCGAGGACAGGGATCGTGAAAAACTGTTTTTT
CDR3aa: CSAEDRDREKLFF

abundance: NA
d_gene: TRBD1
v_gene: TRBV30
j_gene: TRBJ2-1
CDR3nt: TGTGACTGTCAGTGGACAGGGGAAGATGAGCAGTTCTTC
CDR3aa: CDCQWTGEDEQFF

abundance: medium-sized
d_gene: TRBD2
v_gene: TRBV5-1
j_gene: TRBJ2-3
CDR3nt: TGCGCCAGCAGCTTCACTAGCGCGGGCACAGATACGCAGTATTTT
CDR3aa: CASSFTSAGTDTQYF

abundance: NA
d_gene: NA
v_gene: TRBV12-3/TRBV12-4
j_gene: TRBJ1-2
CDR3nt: TGTGCCAGCAGTTTAACTATCTATGGCTACACCTTC
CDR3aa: CASSLTIYGYTF

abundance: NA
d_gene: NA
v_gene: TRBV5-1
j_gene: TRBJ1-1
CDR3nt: TGCGCCAGCAGCTCTGCCACGGTGAACACTGAAGCTTTCTTT
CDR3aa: CASSSATVNTEAFF

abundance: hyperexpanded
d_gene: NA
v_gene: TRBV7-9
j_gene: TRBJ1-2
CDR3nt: TGTGCCAGCAGCATCGAACTCACAGGAATCGAAAATGGCTACACCTTC
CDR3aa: CASSIELTGIENGYTF

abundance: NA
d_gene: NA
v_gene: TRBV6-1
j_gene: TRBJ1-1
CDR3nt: TGTGCCAGCAGTGTGGTCTGGTACACTGAAGCTTTCTTT
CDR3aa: CASSVVWYTEAFF

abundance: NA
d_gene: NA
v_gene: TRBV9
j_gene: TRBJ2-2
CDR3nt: TGTGCCAGCAGCGTAGGTGGTGGGGGGTATAATTTTTATAGCACCGGGGAGCTGTTTTTT
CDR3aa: CASSVGGGGYNFYSTGELFF

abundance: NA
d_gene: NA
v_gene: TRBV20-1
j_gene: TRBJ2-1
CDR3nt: TGCAGTGCGACTAAAACAGGTTCTCTCTCCTACAATGAGCAGTTCTTC
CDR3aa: CSATKTGSLSYNEQFF

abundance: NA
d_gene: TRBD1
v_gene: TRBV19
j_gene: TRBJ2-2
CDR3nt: TGTGCCAGTAGTAAGAGGGGGCCGGACACCGGGGAGCTGTTTTTT
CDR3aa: CASSKRGPDTGELFF

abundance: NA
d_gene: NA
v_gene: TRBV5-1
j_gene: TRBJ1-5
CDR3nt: TGCGCCAGCAATCTCCGAGGACAGAACTTCTTACTCAATCAGCCCCAGCATTTT
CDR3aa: CASNLRGQNFLLNQPQHF

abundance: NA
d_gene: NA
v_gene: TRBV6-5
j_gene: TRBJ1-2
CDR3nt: TGTGCCAGCAGAAGCCCAGGACAGACTAACTATGGCTACACCTTC
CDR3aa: CASRSPGQTNYGYTF

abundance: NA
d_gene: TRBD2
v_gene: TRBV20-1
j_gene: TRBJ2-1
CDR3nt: TGCAGTGCCCCCACTCCGGGACTAGCGGGGGGGAGCTCCTACAATGAGCAGTTCTTC
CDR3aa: CSAPTPGLAGGSSYNEQFF

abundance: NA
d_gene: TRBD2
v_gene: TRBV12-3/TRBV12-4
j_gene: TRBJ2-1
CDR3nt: TGTGCCAGCAGCCCATCCCAGCGGGGAGTCTACAATGAGCAGTTCTTC
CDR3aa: CASSPSQRGVYNEQFF

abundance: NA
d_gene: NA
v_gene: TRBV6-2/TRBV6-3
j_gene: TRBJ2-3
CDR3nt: TGTGCCAGCCAATTGCGGTTCACAGATACGCAGTATTTT
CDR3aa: CASQLRFTDTQYF

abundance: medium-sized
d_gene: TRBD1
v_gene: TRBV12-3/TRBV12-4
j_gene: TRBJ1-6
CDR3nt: TGTGCCAGCAGCAACTCCGGGACAGGGGGTTTTAATAATTCACCCCTCCACTTT
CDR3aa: CASSNSGTGGFNNSPLHF

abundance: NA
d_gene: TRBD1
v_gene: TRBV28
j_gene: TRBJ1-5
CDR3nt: TGTGCCAGCAGTTCTCCGGGACTAGGGGGCCGGGGGGAGCCCCTGCATTTT
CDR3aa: CASSSPGLGGRGEPLHF